This TCR beta chain comes out of a study of shared clonotypes between healthy human individuals. All donors were Caucasian adults living in Nashville, Tennessee. This clone has a single count. This table comes from immunoSEQ multiplex PCR, and its TCRdb copy is limited to in-frame clones, with some not included. The sample consists of about 2.4 million clones, more than 90% of them appearing once. The source material was naive CD4+ T cells sorted from blood. Subset here: CD45RA+ positively selected. The TCR was taken from a young man in good health.

CDR3 residues: CAGAGALTGELFF. The CDR3 DNA is TGTGCCGGCGCGGGGGCGCTCACCGGGGAGCTGTTTTTT. The V gene is TRBV6-1, the J gene TRBJ2-2; tentative D call: TRBD2 (7 bases). V lost 11 bases and J 4 bases, leaving 14 bases between the germline ends. Looked up from germline, CDR1 is MNHNS and CDR2 is SASEGT. This CDR3 is built from 13 residues.